A single sample gave rise to the 32 T cell receptor beta chains below, sequenced in a study of cytomegalovirus exposure and HLA in healthy donors. PCR used 60 Vbeta primers and 13 Jbeta primers. Measured with immunoSEQ multiplex PCR; TCRdb has only the in-frame clones, and not every one. The table lists some 150,000 clones, around two thirds of them singletons. The sequenced sample was PBMCs. These receptors were taken from a man between 18 and 35 years old in good health and CMV-seropositive.

The chain recombines TRBV6-5 with TRBJ2-3; the D gene is possibly TRBD2 (6 bases). Trimming shortened V by 4 bases and J by 4 bases, and 12 bases separated the two germline ends. Germline CDR1 reads MNHEY; CDR2 reads SVGAGI. CDR3 size: 14 residues. This chain's CDR3 is CASSLTRLADTQYF. CDR3 DNA sequence: TGTGCCAGCAGTTTAACTCGACTAGCAGATACGCAGTATTTT.

A word on this clone: Other DNA sequences in the sample encode the same CDR3. The V gene is TRBV18, the J gene TRBJ2-5; a weak D match, TRBD1 (5 bases). The germline V and J ends were trimmed by 6 bases and 4 bases, with 15 bases remaining between them. The CDR3 runs to 14 residues. Looked up from germline, CDR1 is KGHSH and CDR2 is LQKENI. CDR3: CASSPGQGRETQYF. In DNA form, the CDR3 reads TGTGCCAGCTCCCCGGGTCAGGGAAGAGAGACCCAGTACTTC.

The genes are TRBV7-8 and TRBJ2-7; D is perhaps TRBD1 (7 bases). V shed 5 bases and J shed 3 bases, with 14 bases lying between them. The germline V gene encodes CDR1 SGHVS and CDR2 FQNEAQ. The CDR3 extends over 14 amino acids. CDR3 sequence: CASSPAGQFYEQYF. The DNA of the CDR3 is TGTGCCAGCAGCCCGGCGGGACAGTTCTACGAGCAGTACTTC. The entire variable domain, with the rest obtained from reference TRBV7-8 and TRBJ2-7, is as follows: GAGVSQSPRYKVAKRGQDVALRCDPISGHVSLFWYQQALGQGPEFLTYFQNEAQLDKSGLPSDRFFAERPEGSVSTLKIQRTQQEDSAVYLCASSPAGQFYEQYFGPGTRLTVT.

The chain combines TRBV18 with TRBJ1-5; 7 bases agree with TRBD1. V was clipped by 9 bases and J by 3 bases; unmatched bases: 11. Germline V lookup: CDR1 KGHSH, CDR2 LQKENI. CDR3 size: 15 residues. The CDR3 DNA follows: TGTGCCAGTACCAGGACAGGCCAAAACAATCAGCCCCAGCATTTT. Translated: CASTRTGQNNQPQHF.

This clone was detected once. The chain couples TRBV6-4 to TRBJ2-5; no reliable D call. The CDR3 extends over 11 amino acids. V was trimmed by 2 bases and J by 13 bases, leaving 11 bases between them. Germline V gene data show CDR1 as MRHNA and CDR2 as SNTAGT. CDR3 loop: CASSDLPRWYF. CDR3 in DNA: TGTGCCAGCAGTGACCTCCCCCGGTGGTACTTC.

In DNA form, the CDR3 reads TGTGCCAGCAGTGAAGCGCTCCCGTATCTCAGGGGCTCAAACTACAATGAGCAGTTCTTC. Protein sequence: CASSEALPYLRGSNYNEQFF. This rearrangement joins TRBV2 to TRBJ2-1; tentatively, D is TRBD1 (6 bases). Germline CDR1 reads SNHLY; CDR2 reads FYNNEI. The V end was cut by 0 bases, the J end by 3 bases, with 24 bases between. The CDR3 sequence is 20 residues long.

The gene calls are TRBV18 and TRBJ2-2; the match to TRBD2 covers 7 bases. The CDR3 extends over 17 amino acids. The germline gives CDR1 KGHSH, CDR2 LQKENI. V dropped 6 bases and J dropped 3; count of bases not matched to a gene: 13. The CDR3 nucleotides read TGTGCCAGCTCCCCTCGGGGGGTCCCAGAGGACACCGGGGAGCTGTTTTTT. Translating it yields CASSPRGVPEDTGELFF.

The V and J genes are TRBV15 and TRBJ1-2; no clear D. Germline V gives CDR1 LNHNV, CDR2 YYDKDF (reference sequence). The CDR3 covers 13 residues. V lost 0 bases and J lost 8, with 10 bases in between. CDR3 sequence (DNA): TGTGCCACCAGCAGAGACGGCCTAGGCGGCTACACCTTC. Translated: CATSRDGLGGYTF.

In its sample, this clone was seen a few times. This chain connects TRBV11-3 to TRBJ2-2; no clear D. Germline CDR1 and CDR2: SGHNT and YENEEA. This CDR3 has 13 residues. The V end was cut by 2 bases, the J end by 4 bases, with 5 bases between. The CDR3 DNA follows: TGTGCCAGCAGCTTATATCGCACCGGGGAGCTGTTTTTT. It is translated as CASSLYRTGELFF.

This clone occurred a few times. This sequence joins TRBV5-5 and TRBJ2-7; no clear D gene. CDR3 length: 14 amino acids. V lost 2 bases and J 2 bases, leaving 11 bases between the germline ends. The V gene's germline CDR1 is SGHKS and CDR2 YYEKEE (reference sequence). This CDR3 is CASSFSGVPYEQYF. CDR3 DNA: TGTGCCAGCAGCTTCTCAGGCGTACCCTACGAGCAGTACTTC. Based on the CDR3 plus reference TRBV5-5 and TRBJ2-7, the full variable domain is DAGVTQSPTHLIKTRGQQVTLRCSPISGHKSVSWYQQVLGQGPQFIFQYYEKEERGRGNFPDRFSARQFPNYSSELNVNALLLGDSALYLCASSFSGVPYEQYFGPGTRLTVT.

The genes are TRBV28 and TRBJ1-4, with TRBD1 matching over 10 bases. The V and J ends lost 3 bases and 10 bases, in that order; junction bases with no gene match: 2. Germline CDR1 and CDR2: MDHEN and SYDVKM. The CDR3 has 13 amino acids. CDR3 sequence (DNA): TGTGCCAGCAGTTTTGGACAGGGGGTAAAACTGTTTTTT. This sequence encodes CASSFGQGVKLFF.

The genes are TRBV7-8 and TRBJ1-4, with D tentatively TRBD1 (6 bases). Germline loops: CDR1 SGHVS, CDR2 FQNEAQ. The CDR3 covers 15 residues. V shed 5 bases and J shed 3 bases, with 13 bases lying between them. The CDR3 here is CASSARGLPNEKLFF. The DNA of the CDR3 is TGTGCCAGCAGCGCTAGGGGGTTACCTAATGAAAAACTGTTTTTT.

As for this clone: Here the CDR3 omits its conserved ending phenylalanine or tryptophan, so a read error is the likely source. This rearrangement joins TRBV2 to TRBJ1-2; D not certain. This CDR3 has 11 amino acids. The V end lost 2 bases, the J end lost 3 bases, and 1 base lay between the germline ends. Germline V gene data show CDR1 as SNHLY and CDR2 as FYNNEI. The CDR3 protein is CASSEYYGYTS. In nucleotides, the CDR3 is TGTGCCAGCAGTGAATACTATGGCTACACCTCC.

The rearrangement links TRBV27 to TRBJ2-1, with TRBD1 matching 7 bases. This CDR3 spans 14 amino acids. Looked up from germline, CDR1 is MNHEY and CDR2 is SMNVEV (reference sequence). V trimming: 6 bases; J trimming: 0 bases; junction bases outside the gene matches: 2. The CDR3 DNA follows: TGTGCCAGCAGACCAGGGGGCTCCTACAATGAGCAGTTCTTC. This gives the protein CASRPGGSYNEQFF.

This chain links TRBV11-3 with TRBJ1-1; no clear D. The CDR3 has 17 residues. V lost 2 bases, J lost 1 base, and 17 bases lay in between. Germline CDR1 and CDR2: SGHNT and YENEEA. CDR3 DNA: TGTGCCAGCAGCTTAAGAAGTCCCCCAGCGACGAACACTGAAGCTTTCTTT. Its protein product is CASSLRSPPATNTEAFF.

The V and J genes are TRBV5-6 and TRBJ1-2; TRBD1 might be the D (5 bases). CDR3 length: 15 amino acids. Germline-derived CDR1 and CDR2 are SGHDT and YYEEEE. V lost 0 bases and J 5 bases, leaving 14 bases between the germline ends. The CDR3 DNA is TGTGCCAGCAGCTTGGTTCAGGGATCAGGGTATGGCTACACCTTC. Amino acids: CASSLVQGSGYGYTF.

The chain has TRBV10-3 and TRBJ2-3; TRBD1 might be the D (6 bases). Germline V lookup: CDR1 ENHRY, CDR2 SYGVKD. The CDR3 totals 14 residues. The V end was cut by 4 bases, the J end by 2 bases, with 10 bases between. For the CDR3, the DNA is TGTGCCATCAGTGGGGGGCAGCTCACAGATACGCAGTATTTT. Translation gives CAISGGQLTDTQYF.

The chain couples TRBV7-9 to TRBJ1-2; 8 bases match TRBD1. The germline gives CDR1 SEHNR, CDR2 FQNEAQ (reference sequence). CDR3 length: 15 amino acids. Trimming cost V 7 bases and J 2 bases; bases outside gene matches: 9. CDR3 DNA sequence: TGTGCCAGCACCATTTGGGACAGGACAAACTATGGCTACACCTTC. This codes for CASTIWDRTNYGYTF.

This chain links TRBV28 with TRBJ1-4, with D perhaps TRBD1 (5 bases). The V end was cut by 4 bases, the J end by 2 bases, with 14 bases between. Germline lookup yields CDR1 MDHEN and CDR2 SYDVKM. CDR3 length: 16 amino acids. The CDR3 here is CASSSAGRGTNEKLFF. In DNA, the CDR3 is TGTGCCAGCAGTTCCGCGGGCCGGGGGACTAATGAAAAACTGTTTTTT.

The V call is TRBV30, the J call TRBJ2-1; unclear D gene. Germline CDR1 is GTSNPN and CDR2 is SVGIG (reference sequence). CDR3 length: 11 residues. Trimming left V 1 base short and J 9 bases short, with 7 bases between. Here the CDR3 reads CAWSGTSEQFF. For the CDR3, the DNA is TGTGCCTGGAGTGGTACAAGTGAGCAGTTCTTC.

The CDR3 DNA sequence: TGTGCCAGCAGCTATAGCGGGGGGGTGTTCGATGAGCAGTTCTTC. This gives the protein CASSYSGGVFDEQFF. The chain joins TRBV7-2 to TRBJ2-1; 11 nucleotides agree with TRBD2. V trimming: 4 bases; J trimming: 8 bases; junction bases outside the gene matches: 7. There are 15 residues in the CDR3. CDR1 is SGHTA and CDR2 is FQGNSA in the germline V gene.

The chain joins TRBV9 to TRBJ1-3; D uncertain. The V end lost 3 bases, the J end lost 0 bases, and 13 bases lay between the germline ends. CDR3 length: 16 residues. Germline V CDR1 and CDR2: SGDLS, YYNGEE. CDR3 in amino acids: CASSASAAYSGNTIYF. DNA for the CDR3: TGTGCCAGCAGCGCTTCGGCGGCGTACTCTGGAAACACCATATATTTT.

V usage is TRBV6-5 and J usage is TRBJ2-3, with a possible D match to TRBD2 (6 bases). V lost 5 bases to trimming and J lost 2 bases, with 11 bases between them. The CDR3 covers 14 residues. The germline V gene has CDR1 MNHEY and CDR2 SVGAGI. CDR3 in amino acids: CASSPGLHTDTQYF. In DNA form, the CDR3 reads TGTGCCAGCAGTCCGGGACTCCACACAGATACGCAGTATTTT.

The gene calls are TRBV4-2 and TRBJ2-5, with 7 nucleotides matching TRBD2. The ends lost 0 bases at V and 0 bases at J; junction bases unmatched: 4. The CDR3 sequence is 16 residues long. CDR1 and CDR2 (germline): LGHNA, YNFKEQ. The CDR3 coding sequence is TGTGCCAGCAGCCAAGAGACCGGGAGGTACCAAGAGACCCAGTACTTC. As protein: CASSQETGRYQETQYF.

Only a few counts were recorded for this clone. The J gene is TRBJ1-1, the V gene TRBV18, with 7 bases that match TRBD1. V lost 3 bases, J lost 0 bases, and 13 bases stayed unmatched. The length of the CDR3 is 18 residues. Germline CDR1 is KGHSH and CDR2 is LQKENI. The CDR3 DNA is TGTGCCAGCTCACCTCGGAAGGGGGCGCAGAATTTGAACACTGAAGCTTTCTTT. It encodes CASSPRKGAQNLNTEAFF.

This chain links TRBV7-3 with TRBJ2-3; 9 nucleotides line up with TRBD2. V trimming: 6 bases; J trimming: 0 bases; junction bases outside the gene matches: 4. In germline, CDR1 is SGHTA, CDR2 FQGTGA. The length of the CDR3 is 15 residues. The CDR3 region is CASRTSGTSTDTQYF. The CDR3 nucleotides are TGTGCCAGCAGGACTAGCGGTACTAGCACAGATACGCAGTATTTT.

This chain joins TRBV28 and TRBJ2-7, with D maybe TRBD1 (6 bases). Germline V CDR1 and CDR2: MDHEN, SYDVKM. The CDR3 runs to 14 residues. The ends were cut back, 1 base at V and 6 bases at J, with 13 bases in the middle. The CDR3 here is CASSLYTGSGEQYF. The CDR3, as DNA: TGTGCCAGCAGTTTATATACAGGGAGCGGCGAGCAGTACTTC. Full variable domain (rest looked up from reference TRBV28 and TRBJ2-7): DVKVTQSSRYLVKRTGEKVFLECVQDMDHENMFWYRQDPGLGLRLIYFSYDVKMKEKGDIPEGYSVSREKKERFSLILESASTNQTSMYLCASSLYTGSGEQYFGPGTRLTVT.

V and J are TRBV7-2 and TRBJ1-5; D is unresolved. V was cut by 1 base and J by 5 bases, with 6 bases left in between. Germline V lookup: CDR1 SGHTA, CDR2 FQGNSA. The CDR3 is 13 amino acids. CDR3 DNA sequence: TGTGCCAGCAGCTTAGGCCCGGATCAGCCCCAGCATTTT. Translation: CASSLGPDQPQHF.

This clone has a single count. The rearrangement links TRBV5-1 to TRBJ2-2; no firm D call. Trimming removed 0 bases from V and 8 bases from J, with 8 bases in between. Germline CDR1 SGHRS, CDR2 YFSETQ. There are 13 residues in the CDR3. This CDR3 is CASSLVMSGELFF. CDR3 sequence (DNA): TGCGCCAGCAGCTTGGTAATGTCTGGGGAGCTGTTTTTT.

The V gene is TRBV7-9, the J gene TRBJ1-2; 9 bases line up with TRBD1. CDR1 is SEHNR and CDR2 is FQNEAQ in the germline V gene (reference sequence). V shed 9 bases and J 2 bases; nucleotides not matched to a gene: 1. The CDR3 extends over 12 amino acids. DNA of the CDR3: TGTGCCAGTGGACAGGGGAACTATGGCTACACCTTC. Encoded protein: CASGQGNYGYTF. Supplemented by reference TRBV7-9 and TRBJ1-2, the full variable domain reads DTGVSQNPRHKITKRGQNVTFRCDPISEHNRLYWYRQTLGQGPEFLTYFQNEAQLEKSRLLSDRFSAERPKGSFSTLEIQRTEQGDSAMYLCASGQGNYGYTFGSGTRLTVV.

This clone appeared once. This sample includes further DNA sequences coding for the same CDR3. The chain is built from TRBV6-4 and TRBJ2-1, with unresolved D. This CDR3 contains 14 residues. Per germline, CDR1 MRHNA and CDR2 SNTAGT. V shed 4 bases and J shed 6 bases, with 13 bases lying between them. CDR3 region: CASSVGLFTNEQFF. CDR3 in DNA: TGTGCCAGCAGTGTTGGGCTATTCACCAATGAGCAGTTCTTC.

The V call is TRBV5-1, the J call TRBJ2-1, with 16 bases aligning to TRBD2. The junction had 13 bases not matched to a gene; V was cut back by 4 bases and J by 9 bases. The CDR3 is 18 amino acids. CDR1 is SGHRS, CDR2 YFSETQ, per germline. Here the CDR3 DNA reads TGCGCCAGCAGCGGGGCGGGACTAGCGGGAGGGCCCGGGAGTGAGCAGTTCTTC. Amino acids: CASSGAGLAGGPGSEQFF.